This TCR beta chain emerged from a study of molecular identifiers for immune sequencing clone quantification (dated by TCRdb to the late 2010s). Concerning the study at large: For a replicate experiment, RNA from roughly 18,000 or 92,000 naive CD8 T cells was divided into five aliquots, of which four were sequenced. This methods study used CD8 T cells to benchmark TCR RNA copy counting and molecular-identifier clustering-based TCR repertoire sequencing (MIDCIRS). General conclusions and limits of the study: Clones above 20 RNA copies held over 98% of molecules in CMV-specific effector cells but under 1% in naive cells. Spiked-in Jurkat TCR RNA (approximately 10 copies' worth), which is not part of the donor repertoire, was contained in the naive libraries. Modeling indicated approximately 3 TCR RNA copies recovered per cell, compared with around 10 by digital PCR, which implies a capture efficiency of approximately 31%. Spiked-in Jurkat TCR RNA equal to a single cell's worth was reported to be detectable even within 1,100,000 naive CD8 T cells. When barcode sub-clustering was omitted, TCR diversity was inflated by chimeric consensus sequences, with chimeras reaching as high as 47%. Highly expanded clone sizes could be underestimated because identical TCR molecules may share a barcode.

From the cysteine up to the phenylalanine, the CDR3 has a length of 15 residues. This entry keeps only the CDR3 DNA: 45 bases, framed from base 1. The germline V gene sets CDR1 to MDHEN and CDR2 to SYDVKM. V was cut back by 2 bases and J by 0 bases, leaving a gap of 11 bases between them. This clonotype was counted a few times. Its antigen has not been determined. No per-base quality is available; no much larger clone lies one base away. Libraries of naive CD8 T cells were generated from around 20,000 to 990,000 sorted cells, with 10%, 30% or 50% of the purified RNA used. Naive CD8 T cells, defined as CD8+CD4-CCR7+CD45RA+, were FACS-sorted into RLT Plus buffer on a BD FACSAria II. Approximately eleven TCR copies' worth of Jurkat RNA were spiked into roughly 20,000-1,000,000 naive CD8 T cell samples to test detection sensitivity. Enrichment of CD8 T cells was performed with RosetteSep CD8+ T Cell Enrichment Cocktail and Ficoll-Paque, after which ACK red cell lysis was carried out.

The library was obtained by PCR. Sequencer: Illumina HiSeq 4000. Preparation of bulk TCR libraries followed a previously described approach, with the TCR primers listed in Table S5. The Qiagen AllPrep DNA/RNA kit was used to purify total RNA. Before any analysis, reads coming from multiple sequencing runs of the same library were combined into one pool. The paper's processing steps were these. Reads were retained only if the reads had an exact TCR constant sequence, and the retained reads were trimmed to 150 nt and grouped according to their 12-nt molecular barcodes. Reads in each barcode group were sub-clustered using a 15% Levenshtein threshold, and a quality-weighted consensus sequence was built for each RNA molecule. Non-functional sequences were excluded, and lower-count sequences lying one edit away from another sequence were also excluded. Based on a fit of two negative binomial distributions, barcode sub-clusters having less than 20% of the maximum read count were discarded. Starting from the raw public reads, TCRdb applied fastp trimming at Q25, assembled clones with MiXCR and retained in-frame beta chains. Rows matching on CDR3 protein sequence are summarized as one entry with the most common DNA and genes. The V and J calls shown here were made by TCRdb, not taken from the authors' results. A total of about 640,000 distinct CDR3 sequences appear in this sample, about 20% of them only once. The leading ten clones occupy roughly 0.85% of the sample.

The sequencing sample was made of naive CD8+ T cells from blood, with Jurkat cell RNA spiked in. In the paper's terms, the cell subset or site label means: FACS-sorted CD8+CD4-CCR7+CD45RA+ naive T cells. The chain is made from TRBV28 and TRBJ2-7; TRBD2 is a possible D gene, resting on 5 matching bases. This TCR was sampled from a human donor in good health. Some libraries in this study had Jurkat cell RNA spiked in. The nucleotides are TGTGCCAGCAGTTTACGAGGGTCTCGCTCCTACGAGCAGTACTTC. This translates into CASSLRGSRSYEQYF.